The entry that follows covers one T cell receptor beta chain sequence. Its antigen remains unknown. The TCR-sequenced patients were a few responders to pembrolizumab. This CDR3 comprises 12 residues. Germline V gene sequence: CDR1 MGHRA, CDR2 YSYEKL. V was trimmed by 2 bases and J by 6 bases, leaving 8 bases between them. Sequencing used immunoSEQ multiplex PCR; TCRdb keeps in-frame clones, though not all of them. The sample has roughly 120,000 clones; more than 70% are singletons. The sample comes from a study of PD-1 blockade in mismatch repair-deficient tumors. As for the study in general: Patients had around 12 mismatch repair-deficient cancer types, all previously treated and progressing.

The study's findings and limits: Rapid post-treatment expansion, then contraction, generally preceding radiologic response, marked tumor-resident clones.

The sample here was peripheral blood, taken 72 weeks after starting pembrolizumab. The source is an adult with mismatch repair-deficient cancer. This chain uses TRBV4-1 with TRBJ2-7; D unclear. Written as DNA, the CDR3 is TGCGCCAGCAGCCAAACTCTAGGCGAGCAGTACTTC. This sequence encodes CASSQTLGEQYF.